This entry lists 10 T cell receptor beta chains sequenced from one sample in a study of blood T cells in healthy people across ages. Through a sample-barcoded 5' primer and a J-beta primer mix, a second PCR was run for roughly 7 to 11 cycles. TCRdb itself ran the 5' RACE reads through MiXCR, one entry per CDR3 protein. The sample contains approximately 790,000 distinct CDR3 sequences, around 62% of which appear only once. Material for sequencing was blood. These receptors were taken from a man aged 30 to 45 in good health.

This clonotype was picked up one time. The rearrangement joins TRBV4-3 to TRBJ2-7; TRBD2 is a possible D gene (6 bases). The CDR3 runs to 16 residues. Germline values: CDR1 LGHNA, CDR2 YSLEER. Trimming took 0 bases from V and 0 from J, leaving 12 bases between them. The DNA for the CDR3 is TGCGCCAGCAGCCAAGATGGGAGGAGGAGCTCCTACGAGCAGTACTTC. Translation gives CASSQDGRRSSYEQYF.

This clonotype was seen a few times. The rearrangement links TRBV18 to TRBJ2-5; D gene unclear. Trimming stripped 3 bases from V and 3 bases from J, with 8 bases between. Germline values: CDR1 KGHSH, CDR2 LQKENI. The CDR3 loop spans 13 amino acids. CDR3 sequence (DNA): TGTGCCAGCTCACCGGGCCGGGAAGAGACCCAGTACTTC. Its protein product is CASSPGREETQYF.

The chain carries TRBV12-3 or TRBV12-4 and TRBJ2-7; D possibly uses TRBD1 or TRBD2 (7 bases each). The CDR3 length is 15 residues. V was shortened by 3 bases and J by 2 bases, with 14 bases between the two germline ends. The CDR3 loop reads CASSLAGDSPYEQYF. The DNA of the CDR3 is TGTGCCAGCAGTTTGGCGGGGGACAGCCCCTACGAGCAGTACTTC.

V is TRBV12-3 or TRBV12-4 and J is TRBJ2-1; maybe TRBD1 (5 bases). CDR3 size: 10 residues. Trimming cost V 11 bases and J 8 bases, with 10 bases left between them. In DNA form, the CDR3 reads TGTGCCTCAAAGGGGTATGAGCAGTTCTTC. This gives the protein CASKGYEQFF.

This chain connects TRBV28 to TRBJ2-7; D possibly corresponds to TRBD1 (6 bases). Germline-derived CDR1 and CDR2 are MDHEN and SYDVKM. The CDR3 is 15 amino acids. Trimming pared 6 bases from V and 4 bases from J, leaving 19 bases between. Here the CDR3 reads CASRETGTWEYEQYF. The DNA of the CDR3 is TGTGCCAGCAGAGAGACCGGGACATGGGAGTACGAGCAGTACTTC.

The J gene is TRBJ1-1, the V gene TRBV7-8; 8 bases fit TRBD1. This CDR3 is 16 amino acids long. Germline trimming cut 5 bases from V and 11 bases from J; bases unmatched to any gene: 19. CDR1 SGHVS and CDR2 FQNEAQ come from the germline V gene. Here the CDR3 reads CASSPSDAGTGCRAFF. CDR3 in DNA: TGTGCCAGCAGCCCTTCCGACGCCGGGACAGGCTGTAGGGCTTTCTTT.

This clonotype was counted a few times. The CDR3 coding sequence is TGCGCCAGCAGTGGGGGATTGGCGAACACTGAAGCTTTCTTT. Amino acid sequence: CASSGGLANTEAFF. V and J are TRBV10-2 and TRBJ1-1; D call uncertain. This CDR3 has 14 residues. The germline V gene has CDR1 WSHSY and CDR2 SAAADI. Between the trimmed V and J ends, which lost 4 bases and 1 base, there was a span of 10 bases.

The table lists this clonotype with a few counts. This chain links TRBV20-1 with TRBJ2-3; D possibly matches TRBD1 or TRBD2 (6 bases each). There are 14 residues in the CDR3. Trimming pared 5 bases from V and 0 bases from J, leaving 12 bases between. Germline CDR1 is DFQATT and CDR2 is SNEGSKA (reference sequence). The CDR3 sequence: CSACPGASTDTQYF. As DNA, the CDR3 is TGCAGTGCTTGCCCGGGGGCAAGCACAGATACGCAGTATTTT.

CDR3 sequence (DNA): TGCGCCAGCAGCCAAGATACTGACTACAATGAGCAGTTCTTC. Translation: CASSQDTDYNEQFF. The rearrangement links TRBV4-3 to TRBJ2-1, with unresolved D. The CDR3 extends over 14 amino acids. The V gene's germline CDR1 is LGHNA and CDR2 YSLEER. V was trimmed by 0 bases and J by 3 bases, leaving 6 bases between them.

The genes are TRBV20-1 and TRBJ2-5, with 10 bases aligning to TRBD2. V trimming: 3 bases; J trimming: 5 bases; junction bases outside the gene matches: 9. CDR1 is DFQATT, CDR2 SNEGSKA, per germline (reference sequence). The length of the CDR3 is 15 residues. CDR3 sequence reads: CSASKAGGLRETQYF. In DNA, the CDR3 is TGCAGTGCTAGTAAAGCGGGGGGGCTCCGGGAGACCCAGTACTTC.